The sequence of this TCR beta chain was determined in a study of shared T cell receptors in the human thymus (dated by TCRdb to about 2021). Background for the entire study: The study investigated the way shared, self-reactive T-cell receptor alpha chains are produced in the human thymus.

Library construction relied on the immunoSEQ multiplex PCR assay. Entries here come from immuneACCESS through TCRdb and include only in-frame sequences with V and J called. Some clones fail to appear in such tables; in the studies checked, an unresolved V gene covers under half of the shortfall, and the cause of the remainder is unknown. The sample table holds approximately 760,000 clones, of which approximately 85% were seen once. The ten largest clones represent about 0.011% of the sample. Details on this clone: Its binding antigen is unknown. No much larger clone exists at a distance of one base, and base qualities are not known.

After removal of 1 base from V and 2 bases from J, the junction retains 3 bases not matched to a gene. The germline V gene encodes CDR1 SGHRS and CDR2 YFSETQ. The CDR3 has 15 amino acids, counting the end cysteine and phenylalanine. The only DNA kept is the CDR3, 45 bases in frame from the first base. The data were also submitted as part of a second study, on human thymus T cells. The second study also describes: In Finland, the donors were immunologically healthy infants who were having open corrective cardiac surgery for congenital heart defects. The thymus tissue came from surgical resects taken out during corrective cardiac surgery. Both the thymic and the peripheral blood repertoires appeared to show biased V and J gene segment usage. According to the related research, thymic TCR repertoires were highly overlapping among unrelated individuals. The study characterized TCR alpha and beta repertoires from seven to nine infant thymus samples and a few related peripheral blood samples. Donor ages ranged from about 7 to 244 days, and the cohort comprised six or seven male and a couple of female infants. After being mechanically released from the tissue, thymocytes were kept at -70 degrees C in pellets of roughly 8.5-34 million cells. A QIAsymphony instrument was used to extract genomic DNA from frozen cell pellets. Using the immunoSEQ multiplex PCR assay, the TCRB and TCRAD loci were amplified from a standardized quantity of quality-controlled genomic DNA. Amplicons spanned the V(D)J region at a length sufficient to cover the CDR3 and identify V and J genes. The commercial immunoSEQ service was used to sequence amplicons on an Illumina platform. Corrections for primer bias and sequencing errors followed previously described methods, while TCRAD and TCRB definitions were based on the IMGT database. immunoSEQ Analyzer 3.0 and VDJTools were used for repertoire analysis, which covered basic statistics, V/J segment usage, diversity estimates, rarefaction and pairwise overlap. Diversity was estimated with Chao1, ChaoE, Efron-Thisted, Shannon and inverse Simpson indices, and also on datasets down-sampled to the smallest sample. For repertoire overlap, CDR3 nucleotide sequence, V gene and J gene had to match strictly, and clustering was done by Jaccard-based multidimensional scaling. On average, thymus samples yielded roughly 770,000 unique TCRB clonotypes, whereas blood samples yielded 70,000 to 100,000.

This receptor was obtained from a girl less than two years old with a congenital heart defect. Donor details come from another sample of the same person, matched by shared clones. Sequences were obtained from thymocytes. Recombination linked TRBV5-1 to TRBJ2-7, with 10 bases in between that match TRBD1. The CDR3 sequence is CASSLRTGGPYEQYF. The DNA is as follows: TGCGCCAGCAGCTTGCGGACAGGGGGGCCCTACGAGCAGTACTTC.